This T cell receptor beta chain originates from a study of T cell repertoires in cytomegalovirus infection. About the study: The authors relied on CMV epitopes, both recently identified HLA-C-restricted and well-studied HLA-B-restricted. Evidence of both CMV infection and a matching HLA type came from public TCR beta signatures.

Study-wide points: Clonotypes of TCR beta that were HLA-C-restricted and CMV-specific dominated the ex vivo response.

The CDR3 has 16 amino acids. Germline V gene sequence: CDR1 SGDLS, CDR2 YYNGEE. V gave up 4 bases and J gave up 4 bases, with 18 bases separating them. TCRdb re-analysed the reads in MiXCR, keeping a single row per CDR3 protein. The sample comprises 570,000 or so distinct CDR3 sequences, under 45% of which are singletons, and over 45% rests with the top ten. Notes on this clonotype: Its specificity is not known.

The J gene is TRBJ2-4, the V gene TRBV9, with a tentative D call TRBD2 (5 bases). The sequence was collected from a human donor in good health (CMV status not recorded). Some clones in this sample may be carry-over from other donors' samples. Source: cultured PBMCs, taken from culture after CMV antigen stimulation. CDR3 protein: CASSLRLPHQKNIQYF. The CDR3 region has the DNA TGTGCCAGCAGCCTCCGACTACCACACCAAAAAAACATTCAGTACTTC.